The clone carrying this T cell receptor (beta chain) has at least ten counts. This specimen comes from a study of blood T cell repertoires in COVID-19. Study-level information: Samples of COVID-19 (acute and convalescent) were obtained from the United States, Italy and Spain.

Germline CDR1 and CDR2: SGHTA and FQGNSA. This CDR3 spans 14 amino acids. The V and J ends lost 6 bases and 3 bases respectively, with 15 bases between them. In the authors' methods: Amplification of reference gene primers was used by the study to estimate nucleated cell counts. The assay was immunoSEQ multiplex PCR, and TCRdb's table has in-frame clones only and misses some. The DNA was the basis for D and trimming; V, J and clone size are from that table. This sample carries around 170,000 clones, just over 85% of them seen once, and the ten largest clones take about 7%. The source is a middle-aged man with active or convalescent COVID-19. The sequenced material came from peripheral blood. The rearrangement links TRBV7-2 to TRBJ2-7; weak D call: TRBD2 (5 bases). The DNA for the CDR3 is TGTGCCAGCAGTCCCACTAGATCCCTCTACGAGCAGTACTTC. This gives the protein CASSPTRSLYEQYF.